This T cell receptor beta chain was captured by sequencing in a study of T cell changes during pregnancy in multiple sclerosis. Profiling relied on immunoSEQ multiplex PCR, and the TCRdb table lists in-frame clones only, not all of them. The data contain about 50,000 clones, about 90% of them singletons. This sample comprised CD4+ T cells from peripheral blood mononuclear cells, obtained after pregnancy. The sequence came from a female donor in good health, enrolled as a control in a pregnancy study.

CDR3 bases: TGTGCCAGCAGTGATCGGCAGACTTTTCAGTTCTTC. It yields the protein CASSDRQTFQFF. The chain combines TRBV2 with TRBJ2-1; D unresolved. The CDR3 is 12 amino acids. From germline, CDR1 is SNHLY and CDR2 FYNNEI. The V gene lost 3 bases and the J gene lost 13 bases, with 13 bases spanning the gap. The full variable domain, in which reference TRBV2 and TRBJ2-1 provide the parts outside the CDR3, is EPEVTQTPSHQVTQMGQEVILRCVPISNHLYFYWYRQILGQKVEFLVSFYNNEISEKSEIFDDQFSVERPDGSNFTLKIRSTKLEDSAMYFCASSDRQTFQFFGPGTRLTVL.